Listed below are T cell receptor beta chains from one sample, sequenced in a study of T cells after yellow fever vaccination. TCRdb analysed the 5' RACE reads with MiXCR anew, one entry per CDR3 protein. Among about 340,000 distinct CDR3 sequences listed, around 3.9% were seen once. Sequenced here: PBMCs, sampled 5 days after the yellow fever booster vaccination. All receptors come from a man in his late teens or twenties who received the YFV17D yellow fever vaccine. Both conserved end residues are part of each CDR3.

TRBJ2-1	TRBV4-3	CASSQPRGEAGASYNEQFF
TRBJ1-2	TRBV5-1	CASSLVASLSNYGYTF
TRBJ1-1	TRBV12-3/TRBV12-4	CASTIHLNTEAFF
TRBJ1-5	TRBV4-1	CASSQDGLSNQPQHF
TRBJ2-1	TRBV12-3/TRBV12-4	CASSQGSPPYNEQFF
TRBJ1-4	TRBV5-4	CASSGPGSEGEKLFF
TRBJ2-3	TRBV4-1	CASSQDLAGESTDTQYF
TRBJ1-5	TRBV19	CASSIDLSYSNQPQHF
TRBJ2-2	TRBV5-1	CASSLSTGDTGELFF
TRBJ1-2	TRBV24-1	CATSVDRAYGYTF
TRBJ1-1	TRBV18	CASSGLEGGTEAFF
TRBJ1-5	TRBV5-1	CASSKTGASNQPQHF
TRBJ2-3	TRBV9	CASSADQDTQYF
TRBJ1-2	TRBV20-1	CSARDPRTGPNYGYTF
TRBJ1-6	TRBV7-2	CASSLVGSPLHF
TRBJ1-1	TRBV7-2	CASSSGPAAEAFF
TRBJ1-4	TRBV5-1	CASSNLPATNEKLFF
TRBJ2-1	TRBV5-1	CASSVGQTYNEQFF
TRBJ1-2	TRBV19	CASRPPGQVGSGYTF
TRBJ2-2	TRBV7-3	CASSILADTGELFF
TRBJ1-5	TRBV10-3	CAISPQGDNQPQHF
TRBJ1-1	TRBV11-2	CASSHGFGTEAFF
TRBJ2-3	TRBV7-3	CASSSYKGQPSTDTQYF
TRBJ1-4	TRBV7-2	CASSPAATETNEKLFF
TRBJ1-5	TRBV6-2/TRBV6-3	CASTRGQPGMPQHF
TRBJ1-4	TRBV13	CASSTTAGEKLFF
TRBJ2-5	TRBV4-3	CASSQEPGPGGTQYF
TRBJ2-1	TRBV6-6	CASSPTNYNEQFF
TRBJ2-7	TRBV20-1	CSASQGVLAGAPYEQYF
TRBJ2-1	TRBV6-5	CASSYGREQFF
TRBJ1-1	TRBV19	CATTVGARVNTEAFF
TRBJ2-4	TRBV5-1	CASSLGRVTKNIQYF
TRBJ2-1	TRBV5-1	CASSSGLAGGPNEQFF
TRBJ2-7	TRBV5-1	CASSDPGGHEEQYF
TRBJ2-1	TRBV7-9	CASSRSEPGTGGNEQFF
TRBJ2-1	TRBV7-9	CASSLGTREQFF
TRBJ1-4	TRBV5-1	CASSLEGLTEKLFF
TRBJ1-5	TRBV4-3	CASSQDGNPAQPQHF
TRBJ1-6	TRBV6-4	CASRMTGVGSPLHF
TRBJ2-5	TRBV10-3	CAISETLTRGAQETQYF
TRBJ1-1	TRBV7-6	CASSLAVGPDTEAFF
TRBJ1-2	TRBV7-2	CASRYPGQGDYGYTF
TRBJ1-1	TRBV5-1	CASSFAGVGTEAFF
TRBJ2-1	TRBV5-4	CASSLARGTGNTNNEQFF
TRBJ2-1	TRBV4-1	CASSQEGTGLDNEQFF
TRBJ1-1	TRBV7-9	CASSPRGNTEAFF
TRBJ1-4	TRBV6-5	CASRRTGASATNEKLFF
TRBJ2-1	TRBV5-1	CASSLVQSYNEQFF